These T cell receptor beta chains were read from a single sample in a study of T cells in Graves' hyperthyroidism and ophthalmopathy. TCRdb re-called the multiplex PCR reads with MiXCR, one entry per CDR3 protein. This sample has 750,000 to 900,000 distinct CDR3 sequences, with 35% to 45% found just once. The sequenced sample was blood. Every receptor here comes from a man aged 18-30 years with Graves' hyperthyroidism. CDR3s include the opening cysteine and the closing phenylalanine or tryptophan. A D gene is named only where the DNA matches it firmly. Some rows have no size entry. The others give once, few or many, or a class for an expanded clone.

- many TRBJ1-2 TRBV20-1 TGCAGTGCTAGAGAGCCGGGGGATCGAGGCTACACCTTC CSAREPGDRGYTF
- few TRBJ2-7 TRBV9 TGTGCCAGCAGCGTAGGGCCCGAGGAAGGTAGAGGCGAGCAGTACTTC CASSVGPEEGRGEQYF
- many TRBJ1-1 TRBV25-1 TGTGCCAGCAGTCTTCAGAGCACTGAAGCTTTCTTT CASSLQSTEAFF
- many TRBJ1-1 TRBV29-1 TGCAGCGTTGAAGGGCGGGGGGCGAGCGCTGAAGCTTTCTTT CSVEGRGASAEAFF
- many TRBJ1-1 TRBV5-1 TGCGCCAGCAGCTCCTTACAGGGGAACACTGAAGCTTTCTTT CASSSLQGNTEAFF
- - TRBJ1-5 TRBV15 TGTGCCACCCACAGGATCTATAGCAATCAGCCCCAGCATTTT CATHRIYSNQPQHF
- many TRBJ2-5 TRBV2 TGTGCCAGCAGCAGCAGACTGGAGACCCAGTACTTC CASSSRLETQYF
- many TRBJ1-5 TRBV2 TGTGCCAGCACCAGGGACCCTGATCAGCCCCAGCATTTT CASTRDPDQPQHF
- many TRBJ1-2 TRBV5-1 TGCGCCAGCAGCTTGAGCACAAATAACTATGGCTACACCTTC CASSLSTNNYGYTF
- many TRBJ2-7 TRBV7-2 TGTGCCAGCAGCTTACTGGCAGACACCTCCTACGAGCAGTACTTC CASSLLADTSYEQYF
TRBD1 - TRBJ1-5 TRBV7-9 TGTGCCAGCAGCACCCTCGGACAGGGCTGGCAGCCCCAGCATTTT CASSTLGQGWQPQHF
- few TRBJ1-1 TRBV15 TGTTCCCCGACAGCGAACACTGAAGCTTTCTTT CSPTANTEAFF
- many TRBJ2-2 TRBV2 TGTGCCAGCCGTAAGCGGAACACCGGGGAGCTGTTTTTT CASRKRNTGELFF
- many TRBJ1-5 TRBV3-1 TGTGCCAGCAGTTCCAGGGACCAGCCCCAGCATTTT CASSSRDQPQHF
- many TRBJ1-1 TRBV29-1 TGCAGCGTTGAAGATGGGCGGGTCCCTGAAGCTTTCTTT CSVEDGRVPEAFF
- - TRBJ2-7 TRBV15 TGTGCCACCAGCAGAGATAGGGGGGTGCCCTCCTACGAGCAGTACTTC CATSRDRGVPSYEQYF
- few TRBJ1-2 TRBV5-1 TGCGCCAGCAGCTTTAGTGGGTTCGGGCAGGCCCACCTAAGTGGCTACACCTTC CASSFSGFGQAHLSGYTF
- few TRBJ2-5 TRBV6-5 TGTGCCAGCAGTTACTCGGGTATTTCGACCCAGTACTTC CASSYSGISTQYF
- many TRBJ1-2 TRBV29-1 TGCAGCACCGGGGGGACGGCTGGGATGGAAGGCTACACCTTC CSTGGTAGMEGYTF
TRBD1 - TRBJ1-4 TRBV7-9 TGTGCCAGCAGCTTGTTCTCACAGGGGGTTGCTCTGTTTTTT CASSLFSQGVALFF
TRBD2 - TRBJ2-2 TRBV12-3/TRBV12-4 TGTGCCAGCAGAAGGGACTATCTCGGGGAGCTGTTTTTT CASRRDYLGELFF
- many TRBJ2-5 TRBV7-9 TGTGCCAGCAGCTTAGACAACCAAGAGACCCAGTACTTC CASSLDNQETQYF
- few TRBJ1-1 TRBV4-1 TGCGCCAGCAGCCACCCCGGAAGCACTGAAGCTTTCTTT CASSHPGSTEAFF
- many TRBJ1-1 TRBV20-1 TGCAGTGCTAGTAGGCAGGGGAAAGCTTTCTTT CSASRQGKAFF
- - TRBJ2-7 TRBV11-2 TGTGCCAGCAGCGCGAAGTCGTTCAGGGGCGTCGAGCAGTACTTC CASSAKSFRGVEQYF
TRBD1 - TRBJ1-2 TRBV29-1 TGCAGCGCGTGGACAGGCGACTATGGCTACACCTTC CSAWTGDYGYTF
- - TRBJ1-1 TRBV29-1 TGCAGCAGTCGCCGGGACTCGAACACTGAAGCTTTCTTT CSSRRDSNTEAFF
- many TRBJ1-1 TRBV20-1 TGCAGTGCTAGTAAGGGGGATGGGGGCACTGAAGCTTTCTTT CSASKGDGGTEAFF
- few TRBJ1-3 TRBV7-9 TGTGCCAGCAGCCGACCAAATCAGGGGTCAGACTCTGGAAACACCATATATTTT CASSRPNQGSDSGNTIYF
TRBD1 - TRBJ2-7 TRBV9 TGTACCAGCAGCTCACGGGACAGGGCGGACGAGCAGTACTTC CTSSSRDRADEQYF
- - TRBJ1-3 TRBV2 TGTGCCAGCAGTTTTGGTCAGGTGGGGGACACCATATATTTT CASSFGQVGDTIYF
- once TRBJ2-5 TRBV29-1 TGCAGCGTCTTCGAGGGGACCCAGTACTTC CSVFEGTQYF
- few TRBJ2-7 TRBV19 TGTGCCAGTAGGGGGGACGGCTACGAGCAGTACTTC CASRGDGYEQYF
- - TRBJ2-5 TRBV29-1 TGCAGCGTTGAGGGCATGAACACTGAAGAGACCCAGTACTTC CSVEGMNTEETQYF
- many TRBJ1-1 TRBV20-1 TGCAGTGCTAGGTCGGGACACTTGAACACTGAAGCTTTCTTT CSARSGHLNTEAFF
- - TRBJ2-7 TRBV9 TGTGCCAGCAGCGCCGGGACTCTGAGCCACTCCTACGAGCAGTACTTC CASSAGTLSHSYEQYF
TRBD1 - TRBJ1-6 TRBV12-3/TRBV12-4 TGTGCCAGCAGTTTTGGGTGGAGGACAGGGTATTCACCCCTCCACTTT CASSFGWRTGYSPLHF
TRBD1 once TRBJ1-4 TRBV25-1 TGTGCCAGCAGTGGAGGGACAGGGGATGAAAAACTGTTTTTT CASSGGTGDEKLFF
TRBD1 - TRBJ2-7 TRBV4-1 TGCGCCAGCAGCCAAGTGACAGGGGGCGTTTACGAGCAGTACTTC CASSQVTGGVYEQYF
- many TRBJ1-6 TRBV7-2 TGTGCCAGCAGCTTATATCGTGACTCCGATTCACCCCTCCACTTT CASSLYRDSDSPLHF
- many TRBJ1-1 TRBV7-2 TGTGCCAGCAGCCCCGGACCCCTGGACACTGAAGCTTTCTTT CASSPGPLDTEAFF
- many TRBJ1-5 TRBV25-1 TGTGCCAGCAGTGAATCCGGCAGGACGGATAGCAATCAGCCCCAGCATTTT CASSESGRTDSNQPQHF